The 5 T cell receptor beta chains below all came from one sample that was sequenced in a study of low-dose radiotherapy and immunotherapy resistance in tumors. Both TCRalpha and TCRbeta chains were reverse transcribed with V-gene-specific primers. TCR amplification used 15 to 20 PCR cycles, a constant-region primer and a V-primer adapter. TCRdb itself ran the reads through MiXCR, one entry per CDR3 protein. The table records around 8,200 distinct CDR3 sequences, about 61% of them present only once. The receptors here all came from a human donor with advanced metastatic prostate, ovarian, gallbladder or colorectal cancer (not recorded which). This table probably holds off-target reads from a library built for another chain.

V gene TRBV9 combines with J gene TRBJ2-1, with D perhaps matching TRBD2 (6 bases). The CDR3 loop spans 15 amino acids. In germline, CDR1 is SGDLS, CDR2 YYNGEE. Deletions cut 0 bases from V and 2 bases from J, with 9 bases between. In nucleotides, the CDR3 is TGTGCCAGCAGCGTAGGGAGGGGACCCTACAATGAGCAGTTCTTC. It specifies CASSVGRGPYNEQFF.

This clonotype was seen only a few times. V usage is TRBV28 and J usage is TRBJ2-2; D remains unclear. The CDR3 is made up of 12 amino acids. V lost 7 bases, J lost 7 bases, and 10 bases lay in between. Germline CDR1 reads MDHEN; CDR2 reads SYDVKM. The CDR3 DNA follows: TGTGCCAGCAAACCTGGGGACGGGGAGCTGTTTTTT. Translation gives CASKPGDGELFF.

The gene calls are TRBV5-4 and TRBJ2-7, with TRBD2 as a possible D gene (6 bases). The CDR3 contains 14 residues. V was cut by 4 bases and J by 0 bases, with 11 bases left in between. Germline V lookup: CDR1 SGHNT, CDR2 YYREEE (reference sequence). The CDR3 protein is CASSRDLFSYEQYF. The DNA for the CDR3 is TGTGCCAGCAGCAGGGACTTGTTCTCCTACGAGCAGTACTTC.

The J gene is TRBJ2-1, the V gene TRBV2; D ambiguous. Trimming cost V 1 base and J 3 bases, with 7 bases left between them. Germline V gene lookup returns CDR1 SNHLY and CDR2 FYNNEI. There are 14 residues in the CDR3. CDR3 in DNA: TGTGCCAGCAGTGAAGTGGGCGACTACAATGAGCAGTTCTTC. It codes for CASSEVGDYNEQFF.

This sequence joins TRBV5-6 and TRBJ2-1; D call uncertain. The CDR3 runs to 13 residues. The V end was cut by 2 bases, the J end by 10 bases, with 13 bases between. The germline gives CDR1 SGHDT, CDR2 YYEEEE. Here the CDR3 DNA reads TGTGCCAGCAGCTTTGATAGGACGGAGGAGCAGTTCTTC. It translates to CASSFDRTEEQFF. Together with reference TRBV5-6 and TRBJ2-1, the CDR3 gives the full variable domain: DAGVTQSPTHLIKTRGQQVTLRCSPKSGHDTVSWYQQALGQGPQFIFQYYEEEERQRGNFPDRFSGHQFPNYSSELNVNALLLGDSALYLCASSFDRTEEQFFGPGTRLTVL.